This T cell receptor (beta chain) was captured in a study of response to subunit inactivated influenza vaccine. General study points: Authors proposed each seasonal influenza vaccination draws in few new T cells.

TCRdb called the RT-PCR reads again in MiXCR, with one record for every CDR3 protein. The sample lists about 520,000 distinct CDR3 sequences; around 7.7% were seen once. This CDR3 contains 13 residues. Per the germline V gene, CDR1 is DFQATT and CDR2 is SNEGSKA (reference sequence). V shed 6 bases and J shed 5 bases, with 15 bases lying between them. This clonotype was picked up many times. Antigen: not known. This sequence joins TRBV20-1 and TRBJ2-3, with unresolved D. The sample in question was PBMCs from blood, obtained less than 30 months after vaccination. The sequence came from a man between 50 and 75 years old who received an inactivated influenza vaccine. The CDR3 spells CSAIATMGDTQYF. The CDR3 coding sequence is TGCAGTGCAATCGCTACCATGGGAGATACGCAGTATTTT.